These T cell receptor beta chains were read from a single sample in a study of T cell repertoires in cytomegalovirus infection. TCRdb redid the calling of the reads with MiXCR, one entry per CDR3 protein. The sample includes roughly 280,000 distinct CDR3 sequences, roughly 10% seen only once; the top ten take approximately 16%. The source material was PBMCs. These receptors all stem from a human donor in good health (CMV status not recorded). Some clones in this sample may be carry-over from other donors' samples. The CDR3 runs from the conserved cysteine through the conserved F or W. Each record gives: D gene, V gene, clone size, J gene, CDR3 DNA, CDR3 protein. A D gene is named only where the DNA matches it firmly. Size tells how often a clone was seen (once, few, many) or the class of an expanded clone, and some rows leave it out.

D: -; V: TRBV25-1; size: many; J: TRBJ2-2; DNA: TGTGCCAGCAGTGGGACAGCCTTAACGAACACCGGGGAGCTGTTTTTT; CDR3: CASSGTALTNTGELFF
D: TRBD1; V: TRBV4-2; size: -; J: TRBJ1-1; DNA: TGTGCCAGCAGCCAAGAGAGGTCGGGACAGATACTCAGTGAAGCTTTCTTT; CDR3: CASSQERSGQILSEAFF
D: -; V: TRBV5-5; size: -; J: TRBJ2-2; DNA: TGTGCCAGCAGCAACACACCGTCGTCGAACACCGGGGAGCTGTTTTTT; CDR3: CASSNTPSSNTGELFF
D: TRBD1; V: TRBV29-1; size: many; J: TRBJ1-2; DNA: TGCAGCGTTGTACAGGGACAGCCAATATATGGCTACACCTTC; CDR3: CSVVQGQPIYGYTF
D: -; V: TRBV28; size: many; J: TRBJ2-2; DNA: TGTGCCAGCAAAAAGGGAGGTGCCACCGGGGAGCTGTTTTTT; CDR3: CASKKGGATGELFF
D: -; V: TRBV29-1; size: -; J: TRBJ2-7; DNA: TGCAGCGTTGAATTGGACCGGTCGGACGAGCAGTACTTC; CDR3: CSVELDRSDEQYF
D: TRBD1; V: TRBV28; size: -; J: TRBJ1-2; DNA: TGTGCCAGCAGATCTACAGGGGGAGTGGGGCCCTATGGCTACACCTTC; CDR3: CASRSTGGVGPYGYTF
D: -; V: TRBV24-1; size: few; J: TRBJ1-2; DNA: TGTGCCACCAGTGACCGGACAGTTTCTAACTATGGCTACACCTTC; CDR3: CATSDRTVSNYGYTF
D: -; V: TRBV12-3/TRBV12-4; size: many; J: TRBJ1-1; DNA: TGTGCCAGCAGTTCCGGGACTCCGGATGGGGGCACTGAAGCTTTCTTT; CDR3: CASSSGTPDGGTEAFF
D: TRBD2; V: TRBV12-3/TRBV12-4; size: many; J: TRBJ2-7; DNA: TGTGCCAGCAGTTTCGGGGGTCCTAGCGGGAGGGCCTCGAGGAACGAGCAGTACTTC; CDR3: CASSFGGPSGRASRNEQYF